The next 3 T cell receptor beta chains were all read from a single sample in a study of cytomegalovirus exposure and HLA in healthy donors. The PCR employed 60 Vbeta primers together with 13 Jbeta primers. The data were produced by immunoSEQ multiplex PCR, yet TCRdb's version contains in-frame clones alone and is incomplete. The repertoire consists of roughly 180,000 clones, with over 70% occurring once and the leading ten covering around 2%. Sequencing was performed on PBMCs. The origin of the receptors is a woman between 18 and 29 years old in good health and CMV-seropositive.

In DNA, the CDR3 is TGTGCCACCAGCAGAGACAGGGGAAACGGCAATCAGCCCCAGCATTTT. This encodes CATSRDRGNGNQPQHF. The chain joins TRBV15 to TRBJ1-5; D is possibly TRBD1 (6 bases). The CDR3 covers 16 residues. V gave up 0 bases and J gave up 2 bases, with 11 bases separating them. Germline V lookup: CDR1 LNHNV, CDR2 YYDKDF (reference sequence).

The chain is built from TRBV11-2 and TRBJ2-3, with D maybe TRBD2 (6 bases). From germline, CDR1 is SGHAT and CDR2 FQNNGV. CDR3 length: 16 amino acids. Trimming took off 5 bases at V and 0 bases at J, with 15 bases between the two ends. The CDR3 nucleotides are TGTGCCAGCAGCCCATACTGGGGGGTAAGCACAGATACGCAGTATTTT. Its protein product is CASSPYWGVSTDTQYF.

DNA for the CDR3: TGTGCCTGGAGTGTATTCAGGGAGGATCAGCCCCAGCATTTT. Its translation is CAWSVFREDQPQHF. This chain links TRBV30 with TRBJ1-5; a possible D gene is TRBD1 (5 bases). Deletions cut 0 bases from V and 5 bases from J, with 11 bases between. There are 14 residues in the CDR3. From germline, CDR1 is GTSNPN and CDR2 SVGIG (reference sequence).